These T cell receptor beta chains were read from a single sample in a study of CD4 T cells in relation to SARS-CoV-2 and coronaviruses. The assay was immunoSEQ multiplex PCR, and TCRdb's table has in-frame clones only and misses some. Of roughly 30,000 clones listed, approximately 80% are singletons. Antigens for these TCRs are unknown. Source material: CD4+ T cells from PBMCs, cultured in vitro. These receptors came from a human donor in good health. Both conserved end residues are part of each CDR3. A D gene is named only where the DNA matches it firmly. The listing skips clone size in some rows; elsewhere it reads once, few, many or a size class.

TRBJ2-3,.,TRBV3-1/TRBV3-2,TRBD2,TGTGCCAGCAGCCAAGATGGGGGTCGGACTAGCGGGAGTACAGATACGCAGTATTTT,CASSQDGGRTSGSTDTQYF
TRBJ1-2,.,TRBV24-1,.,TGTGCCACCAGTGACTCCGGGACAAACTATGGCTACACCTTC,CATSDSGTNYGYTF
TRBJ2-2,.,TRBV11-2,TRBD1,TGTGCCAGCAGCTCCTCCCATGGTGGCAGGGGGTCTCCCGGGGAGCTGTTTTTT,CASSSSHGGRGSPGELFF
TRBJ2-5,few,TRBV3-1/TRBV3-2,.,TGTGCCAGCAGCCAAGAAATGTGGGCCCGCCAAGAGACCCAGTACTTC,CASSQEMWARQETQYF
TRBJ2-3,.,TRBV11-3,.,TGTGCCAGCAGCCTCCTGGCGGGGCCCACAGATACGCAGTATTTT,CASSLLAGPTDTQYF
TRBJ1-1,.,TRBV7-9,.,TGTGCCAGCAGCTTAGCACAGGGAAATGAAGCTTTCTTT,CASSLAQGNEAFF
TRBJ2-1,.,TRBV19,.,TGTGCCAGTACCACGAGGGAGAGCTCCTACAATGAGCAGTTCTTC,CASTTRESSYNEQFF
TRBJ2-5,.,TRBV7-2,TRBD2,TGTGCCAGCAGCCGTTCGGACTGGGGAGGGGAGACCCAGTACTTC,CASSRSDWGGETQYF
TRBJ2-7,.,TRBV6-5,TRBD1,TGTGCCAGCAGTTACTTAACAGGGGGTAGGGGCGAGCAGTACTTC,CASSYLTGGRGEQYF
TRBJ2-1,.,TRBV4-2,TRBD2,TGTGCCAGCAGCCACCTACTAGCGGGAGACTACAATGAGCAGTTCTTC,CASSHLLAGDYNEQFF
TRBJ2-1,.,TRBV6-5,.,TGTGCCAGCCGCCCCAGAGGAGGGAATGAGCAGTTCTTC,CASRPRGGNEQFF
TRBJ2-7,.,TRBV6-5,TRBD2,TGTGCCAGCAGTTACTCTAGCGGGATCTCCTACGAGCAGTACTTC,CASSYSSGISYEQYF
TRBJ2-4,.,TRBV4-1,.,TGCGCCAGCAGCCAAGAATTGGCAAGACCAAGAGACATTCAGTACTTC,CASSQELARPRDIQYF
TRBJ2-2,few,TRBV9,TRBD1,TGTGCCAGCAGCGCGGGGACAGGTGGGAACACCGGGGAGCTGTTTTTT,CASSAGTGGNTGELFF
TRBJ1-1,.,TRBV6-2/TRBV6-3,.,TGTGCCAGCAGTCTTAGACAGAACTGGGCGAACACTGAAGCTTTCTTT,CASSLRQNWANTEAFF
TRBJ1-4,.,TRBV7-2,.,TGTGCCAGCAGCTCTTCAACTAATGAAAAACTGTTTTTT,CASSSSTNEKLFF
TRBJ1-1,.,TRBV2,.,TGTGCCAGCAGCGTCGACGCCAACACTGAAGCTTTCTTT,CASSVDANTEAFF
TRBJ1-1,.,TRBV2,TRBD1,TGTGCCAGCACCCAATCAGGACAGGAGAACACTGAAGCTTTCTTT,CASTQSGQENTEAFF
TRBJ2-1,.,TRBV19,TRBD2,TGTGCCAGTAGACTAGCGGCCTACAATGAGCAGTTCTTC,CASRLAAYNEQFF
TRBJ1-3,.,TRBV5-1,.,TGCGCCAGCAGCTTAAACCCAGGGGCAGGCACCCTAAACACCATATATTTT,CASSLNPGAGTLNTIYF
TRBJ1-6,few,TRBV6-5,.,TGTGCCAGCAGTTCATCAGGGATTTGGTCACCCCTCCACTTT,CASSSSGIWSPLHF
TRBJ2-7,.,TRBV4-2,.,TGTGCCAGCAGCCCCTACACCTCCTACGAGCAGTACTTC,CASSPYTSYEQYF
TRBJ2-3,.,TRBV5-1,TRBD1,TGCGCCAGCAGCCCGGGACAGCCCACAGATACGCAGTATTTT,CASSPGQPTDTQYF
TRBJ2-7,once,TRBV3-1/TRBV3-2,.,TGTGCCAGCAGCCAAGATCCGGAGGTTTTCGAGCAGTACTTC,CASSQDPEVFEQYF
TRBJ2-7,.,TRBV3-1/TRBV3-2,TRBD2,TGTGCCAGCAGGCAGCGGGACTATGGTCCCTACGAGCAGTACTTC,CASRQRDYGPYEQYF
TRBJ2-6,.,TRBV7-2,.,TGTGCCAGCAGCCAGAGCTCTGGGGCCAACGTCCTGACTTTC,CASSQSSGANVLTF
TRBJ1-6,few,TRBV5-1,TRBD1,TGCGCCAGCAGCTTGGTTACAGGGGATAGTCGTAGTTCACCCCTCCACTTT,CASSLVTGDSRSSPLHF
TRBJ2-5,.,TRBV5-8,.,TGTGCCACCGCACCCCAGCTTGTTCTATTCCAAGAGACCCAGTACTTC,CATAPQLVLFQETQYF
TRBJ1-3,.,TRBV2,.,TGTGCCAGCAGTCCCTCTGTACGCACCATATATTTT,CASSPSVRTIYF
TRBJ1-6,few,TRBV4-3,.,TGCGCCAGCAGCCCCTCAGGGAATTCCTATAATTCACCCCTCCACTTT,CASSPSGNSYNSPLHF
TRBJ2-3,.,TRBV4-1,.,TGCGCCAGCAGCCAAGACGGGATGTGGGGGGCCGGCGCAGATACGCAGTATTTT,CASSQDGMWGAGADTQYF
TRBJ2-7,.,TRBV6-5,TRBD2,TGTGCCAGCAAAGAACTAGCGGGACCTACGAGGCAGTACTTC,CASKELAGPTRQYF
TRBJ1-1,.,TRBV19,.,TGTGCCAGTAGTGTGGGCAGGAGCTTCACTGAAGCTTTCTTT,CASSVGRSFTEAFF
TRBJ2-7,once,TRBV18,.,TGTGCCAGCTCACCACCGGGTTCCCTCTCCTACGAGCAGTACTTC,CASSPPGSLSYEQYF
TRBJ2-5,.,TRBV19,.,TGTGCCAGTAGTGTATTGTACCAAGAGACCCAGTACTTC,CASSVLYQETQYF
TRBJ2-7,.,TRBV6-5,.,TGTGCCAGCGAAGGTTGGGTCAGGTGGGGTTACGAGCAGTACTTC,CASEGWVRWGYEQYF
TRBJ1-2,.,TRBV3-1/TRBV3-2,.,TGTGCCAGCAGCCAACGGAGTGGCTACACCTTC,CASSQRSGYTF
TRBJ1-3,.,TRBV11-2,.,TGTGCCAGCAGCTTGAGGCACACCATATATTTT,CASSLRHTIYF
TRBJ2-5,.,TRBV5-8,TRBD1,TGTGCCAGCAGCTTGAGGACAGGGAGAGGGGGCCAAGAGACCCAGTACTTC,CASSLRTGRGGQETQYF
TRBJ2-2,few,TRBV4-1,.,TGCGCCAGCAGCCAAACCCTAGCACGGCTTGGCACCGGGGAGCTGTTTTTT,CASSQTLARLGTGELFF
TRBJ1-6,.,TRBV4-1,.,TGCGCCAGCAGCCAAGGGGAAGGAGGTTTTTCCCCCCTCCACTTT,CASSQGEGGFSPLHF
TRBJ1-2,.,TRBV4-1,TRBD1,TGCGCCAGCAGCCAAGTGTCAGGGGGCGGGTATGGCTACACCTTC,CASSQVSGGGYGYTF